Listed below are T cell receptor beta chains from one sample, sequenced in a study of CXCR3-negative and CXCR3-positive naive CD8 T cells. TCRdb reanalyzed the 5' RACE reads, giving one entry per CDR3 protein sequence and no DNA. This table lists 100,000 to 150,000 distinct CDR3 sequences. Sequencing used naive CXCR3- CD8+ T cells from blood. These receptors were collected from a human donor in good health. Some clones in this sample may be carry-over from other donors' samples. The CDR3 runs from the conserved cysteine through the conserved F or W.

CDR3aa,v_gene,j_gene
CASSVGGTSGGITDTQYF,TRBV9,TRBJ2-3
CSVVASGSEQFF,TRBV29-1,TRBJ2-1
CSAPSGRYYNEQFF,TRBV20-1,TRBJ2-1
CSVEGGGVKTQYF,TRBV29-1,TRBJ2-5
CASSLTLALAGIRETQYF,TRBV7-2,TRBJ2-5
CASSPRDRVNYGYTF,TRBV7-9,TRBJ1-2
CASTERGGETQYF,TRBV12-3/TRBV12-4,TRBJ2-5
CASSPGLAVFEQYF,TRBV19,TRBJ2-7
CASSQPGNEQFF,TRBV4-1,TRBJ2-1
CASSLAYGGGTEAFF,TRBV7-2,TRBJ1-1
CSVMTGGTEAFF,TRBV29-1,TRBJ1-1
CASSLDRSSYEQYF,TRBV7-8,TRBJ2-7
CASSFGTGYGYTF,TRBV19,TRBJ1-2
CASSLVSGRPEAFF,TRBV7-9,TRBJ1-1
CASSLALAGESYNEQFF,TRBV5-1,TRBJ2-1
CASSLYGTGEREQYF,TRBV7-9,TRBJ2-7
CASSTQGTQAFF,TRBV7-9,TRBJ1-1
CASSLSRDHGGYTF,TRBV12-3/TRBV12-4,TRBJ1-2
CAIRNSGGSGYEQYF,TRBV10-3,TRBJ2-7
CASRNQGTYEQYF,TRBV28,TRBJ2-7
CSVVLSSGANVLTF,TRBV29-1,TRBJ2-6
CASSLAGQRNQPQHF,TRBV12-3/TRBV12-4,TRBJ1-5
CASSLDGESGNTIYF,TRBV7-2,TRBJ1-3
CSVAGQMNTEAFF,TRBV29-1,TRBJ1-1
CASMSKLGQETQYF,TRBV19,TRBJ2-5
CSARQAGGKAFF,TRBV20-1,TRBJ1-1
CSARDNGGNDEQFF,TRBV20-1,TRBJ2-1
CASSLYEFRYTEAFF,TRBV13,TRBJ1-1
CASSLTSLAGEVQYF,TRBV12-3/TRBV12-4,TRBJ2-7
CASSLRLGDSPYEQYF,TRBV5-1,TRBJ2-7
CSARVQGSYEQYF,TRBV20-1,TRBJ2-7
CASSFRVRGPEGYTF,TRBV12-3/TRBV12-4,TRBJ1-2